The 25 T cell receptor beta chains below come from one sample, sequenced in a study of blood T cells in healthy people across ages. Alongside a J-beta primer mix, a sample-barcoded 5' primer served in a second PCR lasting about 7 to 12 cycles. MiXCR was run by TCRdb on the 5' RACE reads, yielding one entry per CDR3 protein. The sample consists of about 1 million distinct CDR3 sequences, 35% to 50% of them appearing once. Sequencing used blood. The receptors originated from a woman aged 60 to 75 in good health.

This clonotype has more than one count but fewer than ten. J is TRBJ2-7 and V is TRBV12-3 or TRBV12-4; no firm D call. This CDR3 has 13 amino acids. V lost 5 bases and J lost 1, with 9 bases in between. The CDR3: CASSDSLSYEQYF. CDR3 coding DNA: TGTGCCAGCAGTGATAGCCTATCCTACGAGCAGTACTTC.

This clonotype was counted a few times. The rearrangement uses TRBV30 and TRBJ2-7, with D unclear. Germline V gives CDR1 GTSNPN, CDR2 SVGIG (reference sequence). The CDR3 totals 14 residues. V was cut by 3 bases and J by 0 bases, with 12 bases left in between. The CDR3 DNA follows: TGTGCCTGGAGCGCTGGACGGAGCTCCTACGAGCAGTACTTC. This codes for CAWSAGRSSYEQYF. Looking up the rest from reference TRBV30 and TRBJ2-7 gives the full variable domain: SQTIHQWPATLVQPVGSPLSLECTVEGTSNPNLYWYRQAAGRGLQLLFYSVGIGQISSEVPQNLSASRPQDRQFILSSKKLLLSDSGFYLCAWSAGRSSYEQYFGPGTRLTVT.

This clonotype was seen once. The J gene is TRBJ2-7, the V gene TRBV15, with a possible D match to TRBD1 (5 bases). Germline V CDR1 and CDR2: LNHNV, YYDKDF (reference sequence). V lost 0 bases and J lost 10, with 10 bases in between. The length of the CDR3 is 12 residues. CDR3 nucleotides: TGTGCCACCAGCAGAGATTTCAGGGAACAGTACTTC. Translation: CATSRDFREQYF.

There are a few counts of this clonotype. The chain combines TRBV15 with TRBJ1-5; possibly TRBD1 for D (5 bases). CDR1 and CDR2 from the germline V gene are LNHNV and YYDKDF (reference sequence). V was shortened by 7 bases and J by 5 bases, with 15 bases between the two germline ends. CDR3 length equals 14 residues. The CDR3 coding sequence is TGTGCCACCACCCACGGTCGGGGGGATCAGCCCCAGCATTTT. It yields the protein CATTHGRGDQPQHF.

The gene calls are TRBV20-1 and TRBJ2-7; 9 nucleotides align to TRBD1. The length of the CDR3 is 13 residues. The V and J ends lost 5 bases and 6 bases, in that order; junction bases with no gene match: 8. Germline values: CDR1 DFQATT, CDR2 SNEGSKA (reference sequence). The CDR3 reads CSAARTGAGEQYF. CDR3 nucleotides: TGCAGTGCTGCCAGGACAGGGGCGGGCGAGCAGTACTTC.

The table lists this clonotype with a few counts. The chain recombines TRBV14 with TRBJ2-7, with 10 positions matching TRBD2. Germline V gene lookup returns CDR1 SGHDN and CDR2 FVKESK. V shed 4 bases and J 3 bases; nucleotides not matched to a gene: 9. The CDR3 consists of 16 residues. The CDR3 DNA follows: TGTGCCAGCAGCCCCACTAGCGGGATTTTAGGCTACGAGCAGTACTTC. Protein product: CASSPTSGILGYEQYF.

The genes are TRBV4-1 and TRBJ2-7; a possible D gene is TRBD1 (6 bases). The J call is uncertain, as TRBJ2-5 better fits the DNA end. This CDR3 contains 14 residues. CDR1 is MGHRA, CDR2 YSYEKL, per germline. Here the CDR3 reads CASSQGQVKETQYF. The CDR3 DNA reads TGCGCCAGCAGCCAAGGACAGGTTAAGGAGACCCAGTACTTC.

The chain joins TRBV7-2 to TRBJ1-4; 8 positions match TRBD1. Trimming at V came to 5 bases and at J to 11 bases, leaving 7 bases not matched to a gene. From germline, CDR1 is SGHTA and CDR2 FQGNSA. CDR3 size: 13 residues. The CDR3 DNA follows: TGTGCCAGCAGCCCCGGACAGGGATGGAAACTGTTTTTT. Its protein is CASSPGQGWKLFF.

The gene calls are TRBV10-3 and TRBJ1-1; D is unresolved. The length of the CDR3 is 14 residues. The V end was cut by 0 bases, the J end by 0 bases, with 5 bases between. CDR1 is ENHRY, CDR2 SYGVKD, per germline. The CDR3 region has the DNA TGTGCCATCAGTGAGTCCACAGTGAACACTGAAGCTTTCTTT. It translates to CAISESTVNTEAFF.

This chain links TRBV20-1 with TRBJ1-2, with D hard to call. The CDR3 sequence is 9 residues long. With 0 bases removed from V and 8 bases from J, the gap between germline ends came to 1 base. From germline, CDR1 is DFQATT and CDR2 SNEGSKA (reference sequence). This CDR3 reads CSARDGYTF. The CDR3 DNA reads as TGCAGTGCTAGAGACGGCTACACCTTC.

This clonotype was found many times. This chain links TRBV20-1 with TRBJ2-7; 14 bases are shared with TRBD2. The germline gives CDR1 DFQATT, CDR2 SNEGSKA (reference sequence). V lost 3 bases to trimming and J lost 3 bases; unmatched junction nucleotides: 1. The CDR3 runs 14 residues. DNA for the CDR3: TGCAGTGCTAGGGGACTAGCGGGAGACTACGAGCAGTACTTC. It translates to CSARGLAGDYEQYF.

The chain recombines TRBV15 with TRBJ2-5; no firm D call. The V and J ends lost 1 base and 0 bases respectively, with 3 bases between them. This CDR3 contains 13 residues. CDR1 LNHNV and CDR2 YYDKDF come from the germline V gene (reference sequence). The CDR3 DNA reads TGTGCCACCAGCAGAGCGTACCAAGAGACCCAGTACTTC. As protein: CATSRAYQETQYF.

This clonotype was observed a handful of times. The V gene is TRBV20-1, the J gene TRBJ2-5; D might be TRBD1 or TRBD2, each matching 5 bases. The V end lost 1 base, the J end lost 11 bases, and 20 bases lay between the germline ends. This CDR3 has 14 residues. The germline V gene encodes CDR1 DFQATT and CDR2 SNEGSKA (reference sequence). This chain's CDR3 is CSARVPTGRREQYF. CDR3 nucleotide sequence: TGCAGTGCTAGAGTTCCCACGGGGCGCCGTGAGCAGTACTTC.

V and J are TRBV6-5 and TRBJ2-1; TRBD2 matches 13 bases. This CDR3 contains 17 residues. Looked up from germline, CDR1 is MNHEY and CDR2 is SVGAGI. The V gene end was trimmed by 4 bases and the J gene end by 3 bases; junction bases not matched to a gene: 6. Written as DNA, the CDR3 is TGTGCCAGCAGTTTCCGGACTAGCGGGAGTGTCTACAATGAGCAGTTCTTC. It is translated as CASSFRTSGSVYNEQFF.

CDR3 sequence (DNA): TGTGCCACCAGCAGAGGGGGACGGTTGTCCTACGAGCAGTACTTC. Residues: CATSRGGRLSYEQYF. The gene calls are TRBV15 and TRBJ2-7; D assignment may be TRBD1 or TRBD2 (5 bases each). V gave up 1 base and J gave up 1 base, with 11 bases separating them. CDR1 is LNHNV, CDR2 YYDKDF, per germline (reference sequence). CDR3 length: 15 residues.

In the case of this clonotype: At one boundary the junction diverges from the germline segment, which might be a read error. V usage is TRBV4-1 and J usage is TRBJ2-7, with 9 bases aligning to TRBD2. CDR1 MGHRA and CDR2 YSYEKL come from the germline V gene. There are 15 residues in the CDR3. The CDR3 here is CASSQGLAVSHEQYF. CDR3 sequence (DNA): TGCGCCAGCAGCCAAGGACTAGCGGTCTCCCACGAGCAGTACTTC.

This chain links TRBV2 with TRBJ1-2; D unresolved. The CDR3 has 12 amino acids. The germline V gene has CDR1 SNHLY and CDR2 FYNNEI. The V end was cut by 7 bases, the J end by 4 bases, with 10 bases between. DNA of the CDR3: TGTGCCAGCAAGAAGGGCGCCTATGGCTACACCTTC. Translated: CASKKGAYGYTF.

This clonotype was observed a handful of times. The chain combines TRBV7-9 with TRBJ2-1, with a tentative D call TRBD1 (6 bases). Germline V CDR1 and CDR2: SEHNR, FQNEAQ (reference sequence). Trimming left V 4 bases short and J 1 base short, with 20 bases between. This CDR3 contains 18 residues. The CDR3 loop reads CASSSIYREGRSYNEQFF. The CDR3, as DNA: TGTGCCAGCAGCTCCATCTACAGGGAAGGTCGGTCCTACAATGAGCAGTTCTTC.

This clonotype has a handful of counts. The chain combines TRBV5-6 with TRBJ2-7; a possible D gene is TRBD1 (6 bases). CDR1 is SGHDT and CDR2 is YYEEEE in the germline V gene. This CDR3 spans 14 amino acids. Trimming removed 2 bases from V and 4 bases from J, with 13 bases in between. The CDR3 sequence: CASSFVQGRYEQYF. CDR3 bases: TGTGCCAGCAGCTTCGTACAGGGTAGATACGAGCAGTACTTC.

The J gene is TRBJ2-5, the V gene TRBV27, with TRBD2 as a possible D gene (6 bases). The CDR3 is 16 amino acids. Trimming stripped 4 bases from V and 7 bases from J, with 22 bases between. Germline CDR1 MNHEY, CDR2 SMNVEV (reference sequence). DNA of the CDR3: TGTGCCAGCAGTTCAAGCCGTAGCGGCCTGAGGGGGACCCAGTACTTC. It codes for CASSSSRSGLRGTQYF.

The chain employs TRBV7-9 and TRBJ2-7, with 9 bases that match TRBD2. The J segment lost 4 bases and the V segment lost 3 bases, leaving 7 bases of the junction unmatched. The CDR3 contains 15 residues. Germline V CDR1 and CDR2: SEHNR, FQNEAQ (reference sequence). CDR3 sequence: CASSLLGLARYEQYF. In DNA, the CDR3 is TGTGCCAGCAGCTTGCTGGGACTAGCTCGTTACGAGCAGTACTTC.

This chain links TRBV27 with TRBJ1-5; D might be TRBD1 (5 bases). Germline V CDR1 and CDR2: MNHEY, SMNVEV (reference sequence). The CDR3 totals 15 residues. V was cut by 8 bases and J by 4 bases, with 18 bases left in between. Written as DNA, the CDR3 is TGTGCCAGCTCTATCCCAGGGCAGGCGAATCAGCCCCAGCATTTT. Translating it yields CASSIPGQANQPQHF.

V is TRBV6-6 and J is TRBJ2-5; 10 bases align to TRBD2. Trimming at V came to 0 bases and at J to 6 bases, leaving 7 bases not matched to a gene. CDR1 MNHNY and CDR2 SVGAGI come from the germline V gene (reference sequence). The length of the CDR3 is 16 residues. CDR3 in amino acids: CASSYSTSGRVQTQYF. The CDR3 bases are TGTGCCAGCAGTTACTCGACGAGCGGGAGGGTGCAGACCCAGTACTTC.

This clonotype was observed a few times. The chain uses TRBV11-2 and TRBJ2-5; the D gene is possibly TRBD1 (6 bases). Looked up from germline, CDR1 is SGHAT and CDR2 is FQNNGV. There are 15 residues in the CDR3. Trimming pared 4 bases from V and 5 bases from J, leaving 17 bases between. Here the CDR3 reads CASSYTRQVMETQYF. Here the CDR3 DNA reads TGTGCCAGCAGCTACACTCGACAGGTGATGGAGACCCAGTACTTC.

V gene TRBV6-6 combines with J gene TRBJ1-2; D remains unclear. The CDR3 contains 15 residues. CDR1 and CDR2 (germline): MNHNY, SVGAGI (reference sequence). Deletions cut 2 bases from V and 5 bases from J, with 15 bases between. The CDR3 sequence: CASSYVPAKGYGYTF. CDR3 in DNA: TGTGCCAGCAGTTACGTGCCGGCCAAAGGGTATGGCTACACCTTC.